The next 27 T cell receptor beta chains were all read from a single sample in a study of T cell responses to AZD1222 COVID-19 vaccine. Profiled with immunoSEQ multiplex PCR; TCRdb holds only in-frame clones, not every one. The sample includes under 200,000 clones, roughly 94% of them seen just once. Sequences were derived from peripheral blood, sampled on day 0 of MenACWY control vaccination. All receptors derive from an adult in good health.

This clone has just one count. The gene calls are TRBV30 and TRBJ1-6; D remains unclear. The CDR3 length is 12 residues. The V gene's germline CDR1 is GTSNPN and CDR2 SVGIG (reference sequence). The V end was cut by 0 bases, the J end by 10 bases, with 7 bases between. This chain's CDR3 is CAWSVRMSPLHF. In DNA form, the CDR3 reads TGTGCCTGGAGTGTCCGGATGTCACCCCTCCACTTT. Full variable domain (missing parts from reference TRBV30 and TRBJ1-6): SQTIHQWPATLVQPVGSPLSLECTVEGTSNPNLYWYRQAAGRGLQLLFYSVGIGQISSEVPQNLSASRPQDRQFILSSKKLLLSDSGFYLCAWSVRMSPLHFGNGTRLTVT.

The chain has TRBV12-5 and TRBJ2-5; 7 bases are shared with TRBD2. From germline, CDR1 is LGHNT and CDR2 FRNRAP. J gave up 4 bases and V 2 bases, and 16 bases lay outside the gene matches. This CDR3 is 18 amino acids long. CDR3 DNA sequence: TGTGCTAGTGGTTTGCCTCAAGGGGAGCGGGGTAAGCGAGAGACCCAGTACTTC. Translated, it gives CASGLPQGERGKRETQYF.

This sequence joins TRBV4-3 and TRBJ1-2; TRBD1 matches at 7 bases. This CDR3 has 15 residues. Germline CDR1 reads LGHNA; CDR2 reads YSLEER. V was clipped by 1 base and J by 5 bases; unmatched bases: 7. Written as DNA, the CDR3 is TGCGCCAGCAGCCAAGCCGGGACAGCGGGGTATGGCTACACCTTC. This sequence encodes CASSQAGTAGYGYTF.

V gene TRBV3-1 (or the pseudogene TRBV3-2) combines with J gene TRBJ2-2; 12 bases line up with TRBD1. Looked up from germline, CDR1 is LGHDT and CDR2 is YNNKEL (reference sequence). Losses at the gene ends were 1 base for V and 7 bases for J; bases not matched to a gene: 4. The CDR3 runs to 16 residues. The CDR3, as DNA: TGTGCCAGCAGCCAAGGGGGACAGGGGGCTGGCGGGGAGCTGTTTTTT. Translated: CASSQGGQGAGGELFF.

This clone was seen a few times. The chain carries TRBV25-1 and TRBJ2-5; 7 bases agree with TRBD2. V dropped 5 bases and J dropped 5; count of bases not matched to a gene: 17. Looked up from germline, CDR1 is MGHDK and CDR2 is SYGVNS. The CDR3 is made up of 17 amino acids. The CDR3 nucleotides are TGTGCCAGCAGTCCCGCCCTACTCGCGGGAGTGGCGGAGACCCAGTACTTC. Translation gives CASSPALLAGVAETQYF.

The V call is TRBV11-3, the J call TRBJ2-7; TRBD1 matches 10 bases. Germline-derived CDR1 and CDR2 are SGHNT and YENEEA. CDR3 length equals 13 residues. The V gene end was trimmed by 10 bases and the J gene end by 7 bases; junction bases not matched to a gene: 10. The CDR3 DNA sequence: TGTGCCATCCTGGACAGGGGGTCTAGGGAGCAGTACTTC. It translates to CAILDRGSREQYF.

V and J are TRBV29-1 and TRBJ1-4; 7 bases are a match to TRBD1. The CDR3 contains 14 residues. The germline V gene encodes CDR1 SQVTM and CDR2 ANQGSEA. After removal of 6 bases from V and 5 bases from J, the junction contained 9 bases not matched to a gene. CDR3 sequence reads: CSVTKTGTNEKLFF. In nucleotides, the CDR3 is TGCAGCGTGACGAAGACAGGGACAAATGAAAAACTGTTTTTT.

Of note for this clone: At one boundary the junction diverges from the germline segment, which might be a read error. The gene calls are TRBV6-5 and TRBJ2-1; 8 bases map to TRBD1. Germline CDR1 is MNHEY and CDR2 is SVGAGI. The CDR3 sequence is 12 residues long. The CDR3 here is CAGRQGANEQFF. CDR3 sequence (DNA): TGTGCCGGCAGGCAGGGGGCTAATGAGCAGTTCTTC.

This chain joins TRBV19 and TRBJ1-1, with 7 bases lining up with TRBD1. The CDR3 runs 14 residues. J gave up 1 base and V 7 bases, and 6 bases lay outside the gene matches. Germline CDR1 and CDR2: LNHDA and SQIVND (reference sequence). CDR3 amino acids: CASTPTGRNTEAFF. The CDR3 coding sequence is TGTGCCAGTACCCCGACAGGGCGGAACACTGAAGCTTTCTTT.

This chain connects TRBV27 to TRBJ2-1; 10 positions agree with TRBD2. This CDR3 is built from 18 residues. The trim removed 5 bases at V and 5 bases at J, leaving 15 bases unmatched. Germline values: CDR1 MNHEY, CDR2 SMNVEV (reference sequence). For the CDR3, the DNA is TGTGCCAGCAGTGTCCGGGCCAATCTAGCGGGAGTCCACAATGAGCAGTTCTTC. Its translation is CASSVRANLAGVHNEQFF.

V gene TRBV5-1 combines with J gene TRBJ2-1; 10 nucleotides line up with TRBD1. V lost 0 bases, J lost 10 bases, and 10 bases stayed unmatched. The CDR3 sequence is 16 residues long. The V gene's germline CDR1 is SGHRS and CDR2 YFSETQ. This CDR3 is CASSLALGTGVNEQFF. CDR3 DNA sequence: TGCGCCAGCAGCTTGGCGCTTGGGACAGGGGTCAACGAGCAGTTCTTC.

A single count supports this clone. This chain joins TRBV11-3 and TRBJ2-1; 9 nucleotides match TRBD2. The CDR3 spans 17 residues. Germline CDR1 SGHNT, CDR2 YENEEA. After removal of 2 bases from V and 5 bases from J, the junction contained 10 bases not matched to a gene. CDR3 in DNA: TGTGCCAGCAGCTTATGGAGAGGCGGGAGGGCAAACAATGAGCAGTTCTTC. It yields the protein CASSLWRGGRANNEQFF.

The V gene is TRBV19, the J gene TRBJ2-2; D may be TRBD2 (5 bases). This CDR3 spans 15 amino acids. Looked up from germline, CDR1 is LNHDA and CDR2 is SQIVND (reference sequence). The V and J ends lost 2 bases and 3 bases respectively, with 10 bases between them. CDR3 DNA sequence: TGTGCCAGTAGTATACGGGGATCAGACACCGGGGAGCTGTTTTTT. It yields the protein CASSIRGSDTGELFF.

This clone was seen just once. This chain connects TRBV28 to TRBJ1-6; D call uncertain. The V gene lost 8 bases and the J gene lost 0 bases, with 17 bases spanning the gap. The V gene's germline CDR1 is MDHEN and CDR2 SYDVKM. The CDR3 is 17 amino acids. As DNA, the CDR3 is TGTGCCAGCGGAGGATTGGTGGGATACTCCTATAATTCACCCCTCCACTTT. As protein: CASGGLVGYSYNSPLHF.

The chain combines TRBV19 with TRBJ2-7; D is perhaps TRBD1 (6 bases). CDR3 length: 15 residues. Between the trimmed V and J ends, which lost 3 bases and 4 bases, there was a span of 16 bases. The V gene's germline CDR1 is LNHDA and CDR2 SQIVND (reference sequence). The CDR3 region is CASSIQQGYAYEQYF. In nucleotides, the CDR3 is TGTGCCAGTAGTATCCAACAGGGTTATGCTTACGAGCAGTACTTC. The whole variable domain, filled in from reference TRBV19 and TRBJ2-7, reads DGGITQSPKYLFRKEGQNVTLSCEQNLNHDAMYWYRQDPGQGLRLIYYSQIVNDFQKGDIAEGYSVSREKKESFPLTVTSAQKNPTAFYLCASSIQQGYAYEQYFGPGTRLTVT.

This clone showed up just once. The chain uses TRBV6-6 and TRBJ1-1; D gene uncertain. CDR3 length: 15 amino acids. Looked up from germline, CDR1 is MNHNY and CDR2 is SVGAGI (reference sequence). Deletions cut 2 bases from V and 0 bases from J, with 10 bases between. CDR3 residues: CASSYGFHMNTEAFF. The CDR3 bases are TGTGCCAGCAGTTACGGGTTTCACATGAACACTGAAGCTTTCTTT.

Here the CDR3 reads CASSPYTHLQETQYF. CDR3 sequence (DNA): TGTGCCAGCAGCCCGTACACCCATCTACAAGAGACCCAGTACTTC. The rearrangement uses TRBV11-2 and TRBJ2-5, with no clear D. CDR1 is SGHAT and CDR2 is FQNNGV in the germline V gene. V was shortened by 5 bases and J by 2 bases, with 15 bases between the two germline ends. The CDR3 consists of 15 residues.

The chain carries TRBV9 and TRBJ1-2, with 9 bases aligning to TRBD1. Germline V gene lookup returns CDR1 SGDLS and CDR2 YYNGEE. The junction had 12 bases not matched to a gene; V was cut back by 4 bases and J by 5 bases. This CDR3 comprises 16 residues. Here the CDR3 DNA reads TGTGCCAGCAGCACCCGGACCGGACAGGGGCTTTATGGCTACACCTTC. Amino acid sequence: CASSTRTGQGLYGYTF.

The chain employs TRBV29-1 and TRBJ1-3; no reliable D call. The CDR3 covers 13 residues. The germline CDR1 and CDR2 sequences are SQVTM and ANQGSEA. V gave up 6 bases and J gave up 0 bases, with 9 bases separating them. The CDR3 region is CSVTTGSGNTIYF. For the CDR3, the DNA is TGCAGCGTGACCACGGGCTCTGGAAACACCATATATTTT.

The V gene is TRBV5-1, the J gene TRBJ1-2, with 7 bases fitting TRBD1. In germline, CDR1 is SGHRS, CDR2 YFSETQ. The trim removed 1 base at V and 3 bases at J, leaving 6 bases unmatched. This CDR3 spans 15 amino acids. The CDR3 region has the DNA TGCGCCAGCAGCTTGATCTCAGGGGGAGACTATGGCTACACCTTC. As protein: CASSLISGGDYGYTF.

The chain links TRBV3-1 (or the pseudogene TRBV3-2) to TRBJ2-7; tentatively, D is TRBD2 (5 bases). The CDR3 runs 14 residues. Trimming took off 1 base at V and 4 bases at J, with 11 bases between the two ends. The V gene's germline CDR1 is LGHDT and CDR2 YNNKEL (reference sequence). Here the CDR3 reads CASSQGRENYEQYF. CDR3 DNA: TGTGCCAGCAGCCAAGGAAGGGAGAATTACGAGCAGTACTTC.

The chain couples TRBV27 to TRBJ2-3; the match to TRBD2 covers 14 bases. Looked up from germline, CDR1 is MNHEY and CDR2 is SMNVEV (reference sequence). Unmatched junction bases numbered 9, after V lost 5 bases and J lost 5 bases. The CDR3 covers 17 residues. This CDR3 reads CASSTGTSGRPGDTQYF. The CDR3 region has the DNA TGTGCCAGCAGTACGGGGACTAGCGGGAGACCGGGAGATACGCAGTATTTT.

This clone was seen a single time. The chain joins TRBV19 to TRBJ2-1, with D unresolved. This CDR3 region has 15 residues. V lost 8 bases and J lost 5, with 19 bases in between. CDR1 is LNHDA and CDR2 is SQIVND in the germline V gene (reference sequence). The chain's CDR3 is CASRLSAAQNNEQFF. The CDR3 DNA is TGTGCCAGTCGACTCTCCGCGGCACAAAACAATGAGCAGTTCTTC.

The CDR3 nucleotides are TGTGCCAGCAGTTACTCGACAGGGGATGGGACTGAAGCTTTCTTT. As protein: CASSYSTGDGTEAFF. V usage is TRBV6-5 and J usage is TRBJ1-1; 8 nucleotides match TRBD1. J lost 5 bases, V lost 0 bases, and 5 bases had no gene match. The CDR3 runs 15 residues. The V gene's germline CDR1 is MNHEY and CDR2 SVGAGI.

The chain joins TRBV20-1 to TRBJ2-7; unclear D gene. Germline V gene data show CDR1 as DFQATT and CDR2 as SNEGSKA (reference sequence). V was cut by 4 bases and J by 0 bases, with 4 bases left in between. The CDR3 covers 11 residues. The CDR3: CSAKFSYEQYF. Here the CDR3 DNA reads TGCAGTGCTAAGTTCTCCTACGAGCAGTACTTC.

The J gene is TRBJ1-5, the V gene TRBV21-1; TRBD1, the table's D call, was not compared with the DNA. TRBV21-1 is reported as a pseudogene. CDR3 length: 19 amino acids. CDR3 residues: CASSKQTRMGDRVNQPQHF. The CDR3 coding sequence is TGTGCCAGCAGCAAACAAACCAGAATGGGGGACAGGGTAAATCAGCCCCAGCATTTT.

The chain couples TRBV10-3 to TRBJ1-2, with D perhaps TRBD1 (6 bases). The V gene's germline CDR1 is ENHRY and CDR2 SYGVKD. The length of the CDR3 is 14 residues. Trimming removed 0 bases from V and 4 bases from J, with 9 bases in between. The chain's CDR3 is CAISESRTVYGYTF. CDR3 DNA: TGTGCCATCAGTGAGTCTCGGACAGTCTATGGCTACACCTTC.